The 16 T cell receptor beta chains given below trace back to one sample, sequenced in a study of T-cell memory formation after mild COVID-19. TCRdb fed the 5' RACE reads into MiXCR, producing one record per CDR3 protein. The profile shows some 290,000 distinct CDR3 sequences, 15% to 20% of them singletons. Specimen: PBMCs or a T cell subset sorted from them (not recorded which). These receptors originate from a man aged 18 to 30 who had mild COVID-19 (a few samples of this study predate the infection). Cell type and time point are not known.

The CDR3 DNA is TGCGCCAGCAGCTTGACAGGCCGAGGCCAAGAGACCCAGTACTTC. Translation: CASSLTGRGQETQYF. The chain recombines TRBV5-1 with TRBJ2-5; D is possibly TRBD1 (5 bases). The CDR3 length is 15 residues. V lost 1 base and J 1 base, leaving 11 bases between the germline ends. Per the germline V gene, CDR1 is SGHRS and CDR2 is YFSETQ.

In its sample, this clonotype was seen once. This chain uses TRBV9 with TRBJ2-3; 9 positions match TRBD2. This CDR3 has 20 amino acids. Germline V gives CDR1 SGDLS, CDR2 YYNGEE. V lost 1 base and J lost 1; bases outside the gene matches: 16. CDR3 nucleotides: TGTGCCAGCAGCGTAAGCACCGGACTAGCGATTCCCGGTGGCACAGATACGCAGTATTTT. Residues: CASSVSTGLAIPGGTDTQYF.

This clonotype was observed a handful of times. The chain has TRBV5-1 and TRBJ2-7; TRBD2 aligns across 7 bases. Unmatched junction bases numbered 4, after V lost 1 base and J lost 3 bases. Germline V gene data show CDR1 as SGHRS and CDR2 as YFSETQ. The CDR3 spans 14 residues. CDR3 nucleotides: TGCGCCAGCAGCTTGACTCGGGGGGACTACGAGCAGTACTTC. This codes for CASSLTRGDYEQYF.

The chain couples TRBV20-1 to TRBJ1-5, with D tentatively TRBD1 (5 bases). V was shortened by 1 base and J by 3 bases, with 19 bases between the two germline ends. Germline CDR1 reads DFQATT; CDR2 reads SNEGSKA (reference sequence). The CDR3 consists of 17 residues. This CDR3 reads CSARVGGSSGINQPQHF. Here the CDR3 DNA reads TGCAGTGCTAGAGTTGGTGGGTCGTCAGGGATCAATCAGCCCCAGCATTTT.

This clonotype turned up a few times. This CDR3 reads CASSLLALANYGYTF. For the CDR3, the DNA is TGCGCCAGCAGCTTGCTTGCCCTGGCTAACTATGGCTACACCTTC. The J gene is TRBJ1-2, the V gene TRBV5-1; D gene ambiguous. Trimming removed 1 base at V and 0 bases at J, with 10 bases between. Per germline, CDR1 SGHRS and CDR2 YFSETQ. This CDR3 contains 15 residues.

The table lists this clonotype with a few counts. The chain carries TRBV10-3 and TRBJ1-1, with TRBD1 as a possible D gene (5 bases). This CDR3 is 16 amino acids long. V lost 0 bases, J lost 4 bases, and 15 bases lay in between. CDR1 ENHRY and CDR2 SYGVKD come from the germline V gene. The CDR3: CAISESEGRGSTEAFF. CDR3 DNA: TGTGCCATCAGTGAGTCGGAGGGGCGCGGTAGCACTGAAGCTTTCTTT.

This clonotype was picked up a small number of times. This chain joins TRBV4-3 and TRBJ2-1; D is perhaps TRBD1 (5 bases). With 4 bases removed from V and 9 bases from J, the gap between germline ends came to 16 bases. The CDR3 extends over 14 amino acids. The germline gives CDR1 LGHNA, CDR2 YSLEER. CDR3 sequence (DNA): TGCGCCAGCAGCCCACGGGCAGGGATGGGTGAGCAGTTCTTC. It codes for CASSPRAGMGEQFF.

The rearrangement uses TRBV5-1 and TRBJ1-5; D unresolved. V gave up 0 bases and J gave up 6 bases, with 10 bases separating them. The CDR3 sequence is 14 residues long. Germline CDR1 is SGHRS and CDR2 is YFSETQ. The CDR3 DNA reads TGCGCCAGCAGCTTGGGTGATATGGGTCAGCCCCAGCATTTT. Translating gives CASSLGDMGQPQHF.

This sequence joins TRBV6-2 or TRBV6-3 and TRBJ2-7; TRBD1 or TRBD2 may be the D gene (7 bases each). CDR3 length: 13 amino acids. Germline V gives CDR1 MNHEY, CDR2 SVGEGT. Trimming stripped 2 bases from V and 12 bases from J, with 17 bases between. In DNA, the CDR3 is TGTGCCAGCAGTTACCGGACAGGCGGGAGACCGTACGTC. It yields the protein CASSYRTGGRPYV.

This clonotype showed up many times. J is TRBJ2-1 and V is TRBV7-9; 9 bases are shared with TRBD2. The length of the CDR3 is 16 residues. J gave up 0 bases and V 5 bases, and 5 bases lay outside the gene matches. Germline CDR1 reads SEHNR; CDR2 reads FQNEAQ (reference sequence). The chain's CDR3 is CASSPLAGSSYNEQFF. The CDR3 DNA reads TGTGCCAGCAGCCCTCTAGCGGGGAGCTCCTACAATGAGCAGTTCTTC.

This clonotype was observed a handful of times. The chain is built from TRBV7-3 and TRBJ1-2; 9 bases are shared with TRBD1. Germline assignment: CDR1 SGHTA and CDR2 FQGTGA. This CDR3 is 18 amino acids long. V shed 3 bases, J shed 0 bases, and the junction held 11 bases outside the gene matches. The CDR3 here is CASSFVPGQGKPNYGYTF. The CDR3 DNA is TGTGCCAGCAGCTTCGTCCCGGGACAGGGAAAACCTAACTATGGCTACACCTTC.

The rearrangement links TRBV24-1 to TRBJ2-3; 7 nucleotides agree with TRBD1. This CDR3 comprises 19 residues. V lost 1 base to trimming and J lost 3 bases; unmatched junction nucleotides: 15. Germline V CDR1 and CDR2: KGHDR, SFDVKD. CDR3 sequence (DNA): TGTGCCACCAGTGATTTTTCCCCCCCGGGACAGAGGTATACAGATACGCAGTATTTT. Its protein is CATSDFSPPGQRYTDTQYF.

The chain uses TRBV9 and TRBJ2-3, with 10 positions matching TRBD2. The J segment lost 8 bases and the V segment lost 3 bases, leaving 6 bases of the junction unmatched. Germline V gene sequence: CDR1 SGDLS, CDR2 YYNGEE. The length of the CDR3 is 14 residues. CDR3 DNA: TGTGCCAGCAGCGGAGCGGGGGGGCCGGGTACGCAGTATTTT. Translated: CASSGAGGPGTQYF.

This clonotype has only one observation. This chain connects TRBV6-2 or TRBV6-3 to TRBJ1-1; TRBD1 is a possible D gene (6 bases). The CDR3 is 16 residues long. V shed 8 bases and J shed 0 bases, with 19 bases lying between them. Germline V CDR1 and CDR2: MNHEY, SVGEGT. Written as DNA, the CDR3 is TGTGCCAGCTCAGGTATCGGGGGCGGAGTGAACACTGAAGCTTTCTTT. Translating it yields CASSGIGGGVNTEAFF.

This clonotype has just a few counts. V and J are TRBV4-2 and TRBJ2-7, with TRBD2 matching 7 bases. Germline trimming cut 0 bases from V and 3 bases from J; bases unmatched to any gene: 2. Germline CDR1 reads LGHNA; CDR2 reads YNFKEQ. CDR3 length: 14 residues. The CDR3 loop reads CASSQERGDYEQYF. CDR3 nucleotide sequence: TGTGCCAGCAGCCAAGAACGGGGGGACTACGAGCAGTACTTC.

This clonotype has a count of ten or more. As DNA, the CDR3 is TGTGCCAGCAGCACAGGGAATGAGCAGTTCTTC. Residues: CASSTGNEQFF. The V call is TRBV12-3 or TRBV12-4, the J call TRBJ2-1; possibly TRBD1 for D (6 bases). Trimming cost V 6 bases and J 7 bases, with 7 bases left between them. The CDR3 is made up of 11 amino acids.